These 12 T cell receptor beta chains came from one sample sequenced in a study of tumor-infiltrating lymphocytes in primary liver carcinoma. Without any cell sorting, roughly 18-34 mg of bulk tissue yielded co-extracted RNA and DNA. A constant-region primer served to make TCR beta cDNA from roughly 480 ng total RNA. TCR beta libraries came from three nested multiplex PCR rounds using slightly modified ARM-PCR. It was with TRBV1-TRBV30 forward primers and a C-beta reverse primer that the first two PCR rounds were run, at around 10 cycles each. TCRdb used MiXCR to reprocess the multiplex PCR reads, holding one entry per CDR3 protein. Of roughly 190,000 distinct CDR3 sequences in the sample, roughly 80% were seen once. Material: tumor tissue from primary liver carcinoma. These receptor sequences come from a man aged 35-49 years with primary liver carcinoma and hepatitis B virus infection.

A remark on this clonotype: The junction does not match germline at one end; this may be a read error. This chain uses TRBV12-3 or TRBV12-4 with TRBJ2-7, with D unresolved. The CDR3 totals 12 residues. The CDR3 reads CVSSLAPYEQHF. The CDR3 region has the DNA TGTGTCAGCAGTTTAGCCCCCTACGAGCAGCACTTC.

The J gene is TRBJ2-3, the V gene TRBV11-2; the match to TRBD2 covers 12 bases. Germline V gene sequence: CDR1 SGHAT, CDR2 FQNNGV. V shed 10 bases, J shed 3 bases, and the junction held 20 bases outside the gene matches. The CDR3 is 19 amino acids. The DNA of the CDR3 is TGTGCCATTAGCCCATCGCCGAGACTAGCGGGAGAGAGGACAGATACGCAGTATTTT. Its protein product is CAISPSPRLAGERTDTQYF.

This sequence joins TRBV4-1 and TRBJ2-2, with D possibly TRBD2 on 6 matching bases. The germline V gene encodes CDR1 MGHRA and CDR2 YSYEKL. Trimming pared 0 bases from V and 3 bases from J, leaving 26 bases between. The CDR3 spans 21 residues. Here the CDR3 DNA reads TGCGCCAGCAGCCAAGAGGGGACTTTAGCGGTCCGAGCGGAAGACACCGGGGAGCTGTTTTTT. This gives the protein CASSQEGTLAVRAEDTGELFF.

The gene calls are TRBV24-1 and TRBJ2-5; 8 nucleotides match TRBD2. The V gene end was trimmed by 9 bases and the J gene end by 3 bases; junction bases not matched to a gene: 11. The CDR3 spans 15 residues. Germline V gives CDR1 KGHDR, CDR2 SFDVKD. The DNA for the CDR3 is TGTGCCACCGGGGATAGGGCGGGAGGAGAAGAGACCCAGTACTTC. Protein product: CATGDRAGGEETQYF.

On this clonotype itself: One end of the junction varies from germline; a read error may be responsible. The V and J genes are TRBV11-1 and TRBJ2-4; weak D call: TRBD2 (6 bases). Germline V gives CDR1 SGHAT, CDR2 FQDESV (reference sequence). The CDR3 is 17 residues long. The CDR3 here is CTSSSPTTSGTKNIQYF. The CDR3 region has the DNA TGTACCAGCAGCTCTCCCACGACTAGTGGGACCAAAAATATTCAGTACTTC.

The table lists this clonotype with many counts. This chain connects TRBV28 to TRBJ2-5; D may match TRBD1 or TRBD2 (5 bases each). The CDR3 runs 14 residues. With 1 base removed from V and 7 bases from J, the gap between germline ends came to 13 bases. Germline assignment: CDR1 MDHEN and CDR2 SYDVKM. Here the CDR3 DNA reads TGTGCCAGCAGTTTATTGGGGGTAAGAGCGACCCAGTACTTC. Translated, it gives CASSLLGVRATQYF.

CDR3: CASNIPSRPDTQYF. In DNA form, the CDR3 reads TGTGCCAGCAACATCCCCAGCAGGCCGGATACGCAGTATTTT. The chain is built from TRBV28 and TRBJ2-3; D call uncertain. The germline V gene has CDR1 MDHEN and CDR2 SYDVKM. This CDR3 has 14 amino acids. The V end was cut by 7 bases, the J end by 6 bases, with 17 bases between.

Note on this clonotype: It is likely a read error, because the conserved phenylalanine at the end of the CDR3 is missing. The DNA is omitted, as the CDR3 cannot be located on it reliably, and the CDR3 follows TCRdb's listing. The genes are TRBV29-1 and TRBJ2-5; the tabulated D call, TRBD2, remains unverified against the DNA. Germline CDR1 and CDR2: SQVTM and ANQGSEA. The CDR3 extends over 14 residues, inclusive of both ends. This CDR3 reads CSVEDEASGETQYL.

Note on this clonotype: A much larger clone differs from this one at a single base, so this may be a read error. The chain couples TRBV10-3 to TRBJ2-3; tentative D call: TRBD2 (6 bases). There are 17 residues in the CDR3. Germline CDR1 is ENHRY and CDR2 is SYGVKD. In nucleotides, the CDR3 is TGTGCCACGGCGGGAAGCACCTCTCAGGCGAGCACAGATATGCAGTATTTT. It is translated as CATAGSTSQASTDMQYF.

This clonotype was counted a few times. Just one base apart from a much larger clone, this may be a read error. The chain couples TRBV10-3 to TRBJ2-1; D ambiguous. Looked up from germline, CDR1 is ENHRY and CDR2 is SYGVKD. This CDR3 region has 14 residues. In nucleotides, the CDR3 is TGTGCCATCAGTGAGTCCACCAGAAGTCATGAGCAGCTCTTC. Protein product: CAISESTRSHEQLF.

On this clonotype: One end of the junction is discordant with germline, which a read error may explain. The chain has TRBV4-2 and TRBJ2-2, with 8 bases matching TRBD1. Per germline, CDR1 LGHNA and CDR2 YNFKEQ. The CDR3 is 15 residues long. CDR3 region: CAISQATGDSGELFF. In DNA, the CDR3 is TGTGCCATCAGCCAAGCGACAGGGGACAGCGGGGAGCTGTTTTTT.

A remark on this clonotype: This CDR3 fails to terminate in the conserved phenylalanine or tryptophan, so it likely reflects a read error. The chain joins TRBV10-3 to TRBJ2-5; 7 positions match TRBD1. CDR1 ENHRY and CDR2 SYGVKD come from the germline V gene. The CDR3 has 14 residues. As DNA, the CDR3 is TGTGCCATCAGTGCGACAGGGTTGGGAGAGGCCCAGTACTCC. It is translated as CAISATGLGEAQYS.